The entry that follows covers one T cell receptor (beta chain) sequence. What it binds is unknown. This sample was included in a study of spatial heterogeneity in lung cancer. Overall study context: Detected beta-chain sequences consistently exceeded alpha-chain sequences.

One entry per CDR3 protein, called by TCRdb with MiXCR from the 5' RACE reads. The sample holds tens of thousands of distinct CDR3 sequences, about 20% seen once. Findings and limits, study-wide: Blood carried ubiquitous expanded tumor TCRs more at resection than follow-up.

This sample's time point: sample taken at primary tumor resection. Sequencing covered unsorted whole RNA taken from tumor, nontumor lung or frozen PBMC. Germline CDR1 is SNHLY and CDR2 is FYNNEI. J lost 3 bases, V lost 6 bases, and 9 bases had no gene match. The CDR3 loop spans 15 amino acids. The sequence was obtained from a male donor with early-stage non-small cell lung cancer. The rearrangement uses TRBV2 and TRBJ2-5, with 8 bases identical to TRBD2. The starting material was PBMCs, obtained at surgery. This CDR3 reads CASSESGGAEETQYF. DNA of the CDR3: TGTGCCAGCAGCGAGTCCGGGGGGGCCGAAGAGACCCAGTACTTC.